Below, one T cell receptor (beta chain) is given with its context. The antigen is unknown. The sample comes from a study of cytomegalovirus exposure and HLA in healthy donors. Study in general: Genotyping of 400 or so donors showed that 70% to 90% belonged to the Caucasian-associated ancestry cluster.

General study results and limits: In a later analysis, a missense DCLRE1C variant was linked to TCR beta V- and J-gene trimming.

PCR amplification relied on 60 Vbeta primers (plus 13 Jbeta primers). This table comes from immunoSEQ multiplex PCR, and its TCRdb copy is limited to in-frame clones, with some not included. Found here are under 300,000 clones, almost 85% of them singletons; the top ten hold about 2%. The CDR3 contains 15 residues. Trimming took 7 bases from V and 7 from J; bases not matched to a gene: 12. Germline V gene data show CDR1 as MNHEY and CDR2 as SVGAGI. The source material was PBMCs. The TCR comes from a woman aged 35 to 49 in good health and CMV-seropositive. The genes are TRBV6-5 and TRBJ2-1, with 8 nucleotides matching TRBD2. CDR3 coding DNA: TGTGCCAGCACCTCCCTTAGAACTAGCGGTAATGAGCAGTTCTTC. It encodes CASTSLRTSGNEQFF.